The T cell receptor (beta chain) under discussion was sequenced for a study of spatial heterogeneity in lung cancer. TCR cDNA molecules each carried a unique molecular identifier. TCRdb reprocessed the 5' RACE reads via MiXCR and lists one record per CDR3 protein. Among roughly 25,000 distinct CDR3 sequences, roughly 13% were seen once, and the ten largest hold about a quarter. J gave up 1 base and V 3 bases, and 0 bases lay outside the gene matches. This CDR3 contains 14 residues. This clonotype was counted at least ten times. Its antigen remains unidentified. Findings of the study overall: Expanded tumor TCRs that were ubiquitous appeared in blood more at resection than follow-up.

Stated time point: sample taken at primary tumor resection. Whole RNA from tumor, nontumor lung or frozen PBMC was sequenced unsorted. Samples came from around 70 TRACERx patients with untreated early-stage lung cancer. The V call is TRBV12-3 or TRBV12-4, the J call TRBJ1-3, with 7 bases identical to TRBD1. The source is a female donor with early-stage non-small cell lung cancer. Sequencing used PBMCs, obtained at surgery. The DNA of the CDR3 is TGTGCCAGCAGTTTGACAGGGTCTGGAAACACCATATATTTT. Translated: CASSLTGSGNTIYF.